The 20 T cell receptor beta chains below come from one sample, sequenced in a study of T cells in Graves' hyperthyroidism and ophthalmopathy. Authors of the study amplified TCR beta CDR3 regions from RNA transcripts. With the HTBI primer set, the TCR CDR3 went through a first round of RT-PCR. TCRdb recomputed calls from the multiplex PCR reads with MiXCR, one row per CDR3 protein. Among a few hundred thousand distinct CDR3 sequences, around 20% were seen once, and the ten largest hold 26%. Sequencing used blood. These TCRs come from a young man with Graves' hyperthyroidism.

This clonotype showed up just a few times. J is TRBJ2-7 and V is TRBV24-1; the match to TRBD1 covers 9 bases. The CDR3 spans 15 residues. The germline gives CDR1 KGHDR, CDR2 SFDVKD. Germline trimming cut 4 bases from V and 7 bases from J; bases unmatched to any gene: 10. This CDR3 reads CATSDPGTGTGEQYF. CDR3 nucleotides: TGTGCCACCAGTGACCCCGGGACAGGGACCGGGGAGCAGTACTTC.

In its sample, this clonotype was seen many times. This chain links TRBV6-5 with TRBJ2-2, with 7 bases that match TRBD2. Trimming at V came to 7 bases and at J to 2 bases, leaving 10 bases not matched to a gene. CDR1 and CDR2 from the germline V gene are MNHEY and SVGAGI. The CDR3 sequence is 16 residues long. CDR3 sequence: CASTLGASGNTGELFF. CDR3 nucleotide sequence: TGTGCCAGCACTCTAGGGGCTAGCGGAAACACCGGGGAGCTGTTTTTT.

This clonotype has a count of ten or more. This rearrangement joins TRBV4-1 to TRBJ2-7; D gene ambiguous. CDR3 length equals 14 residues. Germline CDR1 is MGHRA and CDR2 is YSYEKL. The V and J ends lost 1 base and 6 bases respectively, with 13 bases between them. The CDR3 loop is CASSQVGSQAEQYF. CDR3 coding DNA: TGCGCCAGCAGCCAAGTAGGGTCCCAGGCCGAGCAGTACTTC.

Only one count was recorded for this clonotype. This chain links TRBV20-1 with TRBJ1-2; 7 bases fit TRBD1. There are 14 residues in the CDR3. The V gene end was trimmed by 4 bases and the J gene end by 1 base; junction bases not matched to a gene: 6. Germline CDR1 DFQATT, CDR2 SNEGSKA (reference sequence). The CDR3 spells CSATGDRYNYGYTF. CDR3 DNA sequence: TGCAGTGCTACCGGGGACAGATATAACTATGGCTACACCTTC.

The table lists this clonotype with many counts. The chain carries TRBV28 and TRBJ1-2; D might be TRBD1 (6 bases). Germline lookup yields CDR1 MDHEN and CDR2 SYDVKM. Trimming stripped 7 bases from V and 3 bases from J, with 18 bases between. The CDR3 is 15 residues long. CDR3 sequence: CASTHPRGGDYGYTF. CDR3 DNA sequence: TGTGCCAGCACCCACCCCAGGGGTGGAGACTATGGCTACACCTTC.

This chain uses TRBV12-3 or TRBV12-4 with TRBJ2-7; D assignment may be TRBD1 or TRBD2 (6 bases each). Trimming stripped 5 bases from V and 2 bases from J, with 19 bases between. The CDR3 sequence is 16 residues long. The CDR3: CASSSLQGGGTYEQYF. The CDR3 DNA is TGTGCCAGCAGTAGCCTCCAAGGAGGGGGGACCTACGAGCAGTACTTC.

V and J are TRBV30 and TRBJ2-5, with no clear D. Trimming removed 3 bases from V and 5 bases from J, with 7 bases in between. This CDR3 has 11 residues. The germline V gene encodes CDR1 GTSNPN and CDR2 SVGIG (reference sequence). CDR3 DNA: TGTGCCTGGAGGTTAGGGGAGACCCAGTACTTC. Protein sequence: CAWRLGETQYF.

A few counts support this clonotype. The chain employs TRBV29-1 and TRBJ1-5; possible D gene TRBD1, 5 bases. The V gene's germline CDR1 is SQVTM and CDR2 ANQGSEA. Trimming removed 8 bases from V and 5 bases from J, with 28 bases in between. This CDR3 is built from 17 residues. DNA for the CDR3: TGCAGCCCAAGAGAGAGGGACTCCAGTAGTAGAGATCAGCCCCAGCATTTT. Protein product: CSPRERDSSSRDQPQHF. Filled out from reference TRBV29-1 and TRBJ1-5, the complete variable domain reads SAVISQKPSRDICQRGTSLTIQCQVDSQVTMMFWYRQQPGQSLTLIATANQGSEATYESGFVIDKFPISRPNLTFSTLTVSNMSPEDSSIYLCSPRERDSSSRDQPQHFGDGTRLSIL.

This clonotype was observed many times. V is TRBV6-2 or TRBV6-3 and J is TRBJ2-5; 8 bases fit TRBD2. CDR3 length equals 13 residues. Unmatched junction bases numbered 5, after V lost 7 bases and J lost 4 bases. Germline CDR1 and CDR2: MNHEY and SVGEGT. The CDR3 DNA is TGTGCCAGCACCCCGGGGGGGGGAGAGACCCAGTACTTC. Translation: CASTPGGGETQYF.

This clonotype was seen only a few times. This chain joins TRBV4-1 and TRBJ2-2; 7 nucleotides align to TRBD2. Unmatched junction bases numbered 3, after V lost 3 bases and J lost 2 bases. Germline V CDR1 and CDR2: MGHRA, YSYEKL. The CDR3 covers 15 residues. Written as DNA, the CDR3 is TGCGCCAGCAGCCACGGACTAGGCAACACCGGGGAGCTGTTTTTT. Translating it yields CASSHGLGNTGELFF.

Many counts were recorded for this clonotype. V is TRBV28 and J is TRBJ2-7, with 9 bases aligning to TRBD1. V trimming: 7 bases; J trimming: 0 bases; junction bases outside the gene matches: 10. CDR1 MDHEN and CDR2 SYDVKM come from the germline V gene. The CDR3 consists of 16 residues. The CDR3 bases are TGTGCCAGCAAACCCCCCGGGACAGGGAGCTCCTACGAGCAGTACTTC. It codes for CASKPPGTGSSYEQYF.

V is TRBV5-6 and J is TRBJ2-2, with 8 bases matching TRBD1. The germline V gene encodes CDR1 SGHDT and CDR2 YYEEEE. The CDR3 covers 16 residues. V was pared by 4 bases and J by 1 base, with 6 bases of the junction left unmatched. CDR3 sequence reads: CASSANRGVNTGELFF. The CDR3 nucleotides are TGTGCCAGCAGCGCAAACAGGGGGGTGAACACCGGGGAGCTGTTTTTT.

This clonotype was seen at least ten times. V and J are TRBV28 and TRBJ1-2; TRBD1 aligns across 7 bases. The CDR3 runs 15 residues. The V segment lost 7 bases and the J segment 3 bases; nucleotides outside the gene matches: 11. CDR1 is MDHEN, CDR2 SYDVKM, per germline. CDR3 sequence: CASNYGGTVHYGYTF. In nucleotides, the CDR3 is TGTGCCAGCAACTACGGAGGGACAGTCCACTATGGCTACACCTTC.

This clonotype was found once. The CDR3 nucleotides read TGTGCCAGCAGCTTAGCCCCGGCCGTCGGGGAGCTGTTTTTT. Amino acid sequence: CASSLAPAVGELFF. The chain employs TRBV11-2 and TRBJ2-2; D uncertain. The V end lost 1 base, the J end lost 7 bases, and 10 bases lay between the germline ends. CDR3 length: 14 amino acids. Germline V gene lookup returns CDR1 SGHAT and CDR2 FQNNGV.

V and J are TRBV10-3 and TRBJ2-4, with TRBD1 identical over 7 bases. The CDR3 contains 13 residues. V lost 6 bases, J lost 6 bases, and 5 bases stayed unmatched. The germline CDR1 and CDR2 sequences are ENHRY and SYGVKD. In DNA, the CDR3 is TGTGCCATCAGCACAGGGGTGTTAAACATTCAGTACTTC. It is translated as CAISTGVLNIQYF.

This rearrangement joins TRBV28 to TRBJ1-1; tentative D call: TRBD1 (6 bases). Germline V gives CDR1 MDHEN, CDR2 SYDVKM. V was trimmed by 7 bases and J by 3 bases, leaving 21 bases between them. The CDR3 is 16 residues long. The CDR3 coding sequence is TGTGCCAGCAATTCCTTAGGTCCGGGGGCGGACACTGAAGCTTTCTTT. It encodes CASNSLGPGADTEAFF.

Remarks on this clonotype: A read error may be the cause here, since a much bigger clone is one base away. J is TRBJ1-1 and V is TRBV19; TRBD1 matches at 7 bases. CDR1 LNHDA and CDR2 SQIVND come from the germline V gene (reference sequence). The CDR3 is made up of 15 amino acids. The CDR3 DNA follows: TGTGCCAGTAGTATCAACTACAGGGGTAGTACTGAAGCTTGCTTT. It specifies CASSINYRGSTEACF.

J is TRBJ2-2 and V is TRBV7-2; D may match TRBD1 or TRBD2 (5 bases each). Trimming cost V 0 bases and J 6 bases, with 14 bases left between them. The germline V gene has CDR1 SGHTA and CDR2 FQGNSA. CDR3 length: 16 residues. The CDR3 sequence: CASSLASVLGAGELFF. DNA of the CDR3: TGTGCCAGCAGCTTAGCTAGCGTTCTGGGGGCCGGGGAGCTGTTTTTT.

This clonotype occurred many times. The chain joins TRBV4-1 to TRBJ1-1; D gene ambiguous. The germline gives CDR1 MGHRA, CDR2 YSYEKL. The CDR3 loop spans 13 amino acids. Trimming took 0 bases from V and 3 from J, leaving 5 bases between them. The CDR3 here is CASSQDRYTEAFF. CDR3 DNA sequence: TGCGCCAGCAGCCAAGATAGGTACACTGAAGCTTTCTTT.

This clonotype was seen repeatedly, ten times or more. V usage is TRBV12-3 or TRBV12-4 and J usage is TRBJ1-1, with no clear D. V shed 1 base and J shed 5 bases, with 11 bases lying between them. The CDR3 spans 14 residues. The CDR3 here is CASSLEVGVTEAFF. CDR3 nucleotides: TGTGCCAGCAGTTTAGAGGTCGGGGTAACTGAAGCTTTCTTT.